This T cell receptor beta chain was identified during a study of blood T cell repertoires in COVID-19. V dropped 4 bases and J dropped 0 bases, with 10 bases sitting between them. This CDR3 region has 14 residues. The germline V gene has CDR1 SGHRS and CDR2 YFSETQ. This study enrolled people aged 18 to 89 from around 26 US geographic areas. Assignment of participants to cohorts was predicated upon participant-reported clinical history. The assay was immunoSEQ multiplex PCR, and TCRdb's table has in-frame clones only and misses some. This sample has 200,000 or so clones, with around 82% found just once.

The TCR comes from a middle-aged man who had recovered from COVID-19. Sequencing used PBMCs or T cells enriched from blood (not recorded which). The chain links TRBV5-1 to TRBJ1-2; D not resolved. The CDR3 nucleotides are TGCGCCAGCAGCCTGGACGGAGCTAACTATGGCTACACCTTC. Protein product: CASSLDGANYGYTF.